These 22 T cell receptor beta chains were all obtained from the same sample, sequenced in a study of blood T cell repertoires in COVID-19. TCRdb keeps only in-frame clones here, not all; method: immunoSEQ multiplex PCR. This table holds some 270,000 clones, 89% found once. Source material: peripheral blood. The source of these receptors is a man in his fifties with acute or convalescent COVID-19.

A word on this clone: A read error may account for a junction end that differs from germline. V usage is TRBV5-1 and J usage is TRBJ1-1, with TRBD1 matching 8 bases. The CDR3 runs 15 residues. Germline values: CDR1 SGHRS, CDR2 YFSETQ. CDR3 sequence: CASSTETGVKTEAFF. The CDR3 nucleotides are TGCGCCAGCAGCACCGAGACAGGGGTGAAAACTGAAGCTTTCTTT.

The chain combines TRBV5-1 with TRBJ2-6; D remains unclear. Germline values: CDR1 SGHRS, CDR2 YFSETQ. The V end lost 4 bases, the J end lost 0 bases, and 8 bases lay between the germline ends. CDR3 length: 15 residues. The CDR3 DNA is TGCGCCAGCAGCGGGCAGAGCTCTGGGGCCAACGTCCTGACTTTC. It translates to CASSGQSSGANVLTF. The full variable domain, its missing parts supplied by reference TRBV5-1 and TRBJ2-6, is KAGVTQTPRYLIKTRGQQVTLSCSPISGHRSVSWYQQTPGQGLQFLFEYFSETQRNKGNFPGRFSGRQFSNSRSEMNVSTLELGDSALYLCASSGQSSGANVLTFGAGSRLTVL.

The J gene is TRBJ1-2, the V gene TRBV29-1, with 10 bases identical to TRBD1. Germline CDR1 reads SQVTM; CDR2 reads ANQGSEA. The CDR3 has 14 amino acids. Trimming took 6 bases from V and 5 from J; bases not matched to a gene: 9. CDR3 loop: CSVKDDRGPYGYTF. The DNA of the CDR3 is TGCAGCGTGAAAGATGACAGGGGGCCTTATGGCTACACCTTC. Looking up the rest from reference TRBV29-1 and TRBJ1-2 gives the full variable domain: SAVISQKPSRDICQRGTSLTIQCQVDSQVTMMFWYRQQPGQSLTLIATANQGSEATYESGFVIDKFPISRPNLTFSTLTVSNMSPEDSSIYLCSVKDDRGPYGYTFGSGTRLTVV.

The CDR3 is CASSKGGGSSSYNEQFF. CDR3 bases: TGTGCCAGCAGTAAAGGGGGGGGGTCGAGCTCCTACAATGAGCAGTTCTTC. This chain joins TRBV27 and TRBJ2-1, with D perhaps matching TRBD2 (7 bases). Germline CDR1 reads MNHEY; CDR2 reads SMNVEV (reference sequence). The ends were cut back, 5 bases at V and 0 bases at J, with 17 bases in the middle. The CDR3 spans 17 residues.

This rearrangement joins TRBV7-9 to TRBJ2-7; 7 positions agree with TRBD1. Looked up from germline, CDR1 is SEHNR and CDR2 is FQNEAQ (reference sequence). V lost 3 bases to trimming and J lost 0 bases; unmatched junction nucleotides: 11. The CDR3 contains 17 residues. The CDR3 DNA follows: TGTGCCAGCAGCTTCCCCCTCGACAGGGTCCCCTCCTACGAGCAGTACTTC. Protein product: CASSFPLDRVPSYEQYF.

This chain uses TRBV5-4 with TRBJ2-1, with 8 bases matching TRBD2. The CDR3 loop spans 16 amino acids. Germline V gives CDR1 SGHNT, CDR2 YYREEE (reference sequence). J lost 5 bases, V lost 2 bases, and 9 bases had no gene match. The CDR3 coding sequence is TGTGCCAGCAGCTTAGGGGGAGCGGGGGCCCACAATGAGCAGTTCTTC. Its translation: CASSLGGAGAHNEQFF.

As for this clone: A read error may produce the germline difference seen at one junction end. The chain carries TRBV7-7 and TRBJ2-5; 7 bases match TRBD2. The CDR3 contains 15 residues. Germline V lookup: CDR1 SSHAT, CDR2 FNYEAQ (reference sequence). The CDR3 sequence is CASSLGPSGQETQYF. In DNA form, the CDR3 reads TGTGCTAGCAGCTTAGGTCCTAGCGGACAAGAGACCCAGTACTTC.

The chain has TRBV11-3 and TRBJ2-3, with D possibly TRBD1 on 5 matching bases. The CDR3 has 15 amino acids. CDR1 is SGHNT, CDR2 YENEEA, per germline. The ends were cut back, 2 bases at V and 1 base at J, with 10 bases in the middle. CDR3 region: CASSLNTGGTDTQYF. DNA for the CDR3: TGTGCCAGCAGCTTAAATACAGGAGGCACAGATACGCAGTATTTT.

Points on this clone: Other DNA sequences of this sample code for an identical CDR3. The rearrangement joins TRBV3-1 (or the pseudogene TRBV3-2) to TRBJ2-5, with D possibly TRBD2 on 6 matching bases. CDR1 LGHDT and CDR2 YNNKEL come from the germline V gene (reference sequence). The V end was cut by 4 bases, the J end by 2 bases, with 17 bases between. The length of the CDR3 is 16 residues. The CDR3 sequence: CASSPGRAGRQETQYF. The CDR3 DNA follows: TGTGCCAGCAGCCCGGGCAGGGCGGGGCGGCAAGAGACCCAGTACTTC.

The V call is TRBV18, the J call TRBJ2-7; 8 positions agree with TRBD2. The V gene's germline CDR1 is KGHSH and CDR2 LQKENI. Unmatched junction bases numbered 3, after V lost 3 bases and J lost 2 bases. The CDR3 consists of 14 residues. CDR3 protein: CASSPTSGPYEQYF. The CDR3 DNA is TGTGCCAGCTCACCTACTAGCGGTCCCTACGAGCAGTACTTC. Looking up the rest from reference TRBV18 and TRBJ2-7 gives the full variable domain: NAGVMQNPRHLVRRRGQEARLRCSPMKGHSHVYWYRQLPEEGLKFMVYLQKENIIDESGMPKERFSAEFPKEGPSILRIQQVVRGDSAAYFCASSPTSGPYEQYFGPGTRLTVT.

The chain uses TRBV5-4 and TRBJ1-1; D ambiguous. Between the trimmed V and J ends, which lost 4 bases and 1 base, there was a span of 8 bases. CDR1 is SGHNT, CDR2 YYREEE, per germline (reference sequence). The CDR3 is made up of 13 amino acids. The CDR3 DNA reads TGTGCCAGCAGCCTAGACTGGAACACTGAAGCTTTCTTT. As protein: CASSLDWNTEAFF.

V is TRBV2 and J is TRBJ2-5, with D unresolved. The CDR3 has 13 amino acids. Germline values: CDR1 SNHLY, CDR2 FYNNEI. Trimming took 3 bases from V and 5 from J, leaving 10 bases between them. CDR3 coding DNA: TGTGCCAGCAGTGACACCTTCGGGGAGACCCAGTACTTC. Protein sequence: CASSDTFGETQYF.

In its sample, this clone was seen once. The chain uses TRBV5-7 and TRBJ1-6; D unclear. TRBV5-7 is an ORF, and what it does is uncertain. V was trimmed by 4 bases and J by 9 bases, leaving 20 bases between them. This CDR3 comprises 16 residues. CDR3 amino acids: CASSGILRELCSPLHF. Written as DNA, the CDR3 is TGTGCCAGCAGCGGAATTTTAAGGGAGTTGTGTTCACCCCTCCACTTT.

The chain carries TRBV3-1 (or the pseudogene TRBV3-2) and TRBJ1-2, with D unclear. With 0 bases removed from V and 8 bases from J, the gap between germline ends came to 13 bases. In germline, CDR1 is LGHDT, CDR2 YNNKEL (reference sequence). This CDR3 region has 14 residues. CDR3 loop: CASSQDFTRSGYTF. The CDR3 nucleotides read TGTGCCAGCAGCCAAGATTTCACTCGCTCCGGCTACACCTTC.

This clone came up once. The chain joins TRBV7-9 to TRBJ2-1; unclear D gene. There are 13 residues in the CDR3. V dropped 1 base and J dropped 5 bases, with 6 bases sitting between them. Germline V lookup: CDR1 SEHNR, CDR2 FQNEAQ (reference sequence). Here the CDR3 DNA reads TGTGCCAGCAGCTTAGGCAGAAACAATGAGCAGTTCTTC. It encodes CASSLGRNNEQFF.

The chain is built from TRBV6-1 and TRBJ2-7; the D gene is possibly TRBD1 (6 bases). Germline values: CDR1 MNHNS, CDR2 SASEGT. The CDR3 is made up of 14 amino acids. V lost 7 bases and J lost 7, with 20 bases in between. The CDR3 here is CASTPGHLLDEQYF. The CDR3 DNA reads as TGTGCCAGCACCCCGGGACACCTCCTTGATGAGCAGTACTTC.

This sequence joins TRBV9 and TRBJ1-4; TRBD1 aligns across 7 bases. Per germline, CDR1 SGDLS and CDR2 YYNGEE. Trimming removed 4 bases from V and 5 bases from J; junction bases left unmatched: 8. The CDR3 is 15 amino acids. The CDR3, as DNA: TGTGCCAGCAGCTTCGCCGGGACAGAAAATGAAAAACTGTTTTTT. Protein: CASSFAGTENEKLFF.

This sequence joins TRBV6-6 and TRBJ1-6, with D uncertain. The CDR3 length is 16 residues. V lost 2 bases to trimming and J lost 8 bases, with 16 bases between them. Germline lookup yields CDR1 MNHNY and CDR2 SVGAGI (reference sequence). CDR3 amino acids: CASSYPPMTRDSPLHF. The CDR3 nucleotides read TGTGCCAGCAGTTACCCGCCTATGACTCGTGATTCACCCCTCCACTTT.

The gene calls are TRBV18 and TRBJ2-1, with 7 bases matching TRBD1. The J segment lost 5 bases and the V segment lost 7 bases, leaving 5 bases of the junction unmatched. The length of the CDR3 is 13 residues. Germline CDR1 and CDR2: KGHSH and LQKENI. CDR3 coding DNA: TGTGCCAGCTTGCGGACAGGTGACAATGAGCAGTTCTTC. This sequence encodes CASLRTGDNEQFF.

This chain connects TRBV6-5 to TRBJ1-6, with D perhaps TRBD1 (5 bases). This CDR3 contains 15 residues. The germline CDR1 and CDR2 sequences are MNHEY and SVGAGI. With 6 bases removed from V and 7 bases from J, the gap between germline ends came to 16 bases. The CDR3 sequence: CASSPGGSSNSPLHF. The CDR3 DNA follows: TGTGCCAGCAGCCCCGGGGGATCAAGCAATTCACCCCTCCACTTT.

The table lists this clone with a few counts. The chain has TRBV9 and TRBJ1-1; 9 bases match TRBD1. V lost 3 bases, J lost 5 bases, and 11 bases stayed unmatched. This CDR3 region has 16 residues. Per germline, CDR1 SGDLS and CDR2 YYNGEE. The CDR3 loop reads CASSAPDRGLLTEAFF. In DNA form, the CDR3 reads TGTGCCAGCAGCGCCCCGGACAGGGGTCTTCTTACTGAAGCTTTCTTT.

This chain uses TRBV19 with TRBJ1-2; 9 bases are shared with TRBD1. The germline gives CDR1 LNHDA, CDR2 SQIVND (reference sequence). CDR3 length equals 16 residues. V shed 6 bases and J 6 bases; nucleotides not matched to a gene: 14. CDR3 loop: CASSRDRAPSGDGYTF. CDR3 DNA: TGTGCCAGTAGCAGGGACAGGGCCCCCTCTGGGGATGGCTACACCTTC.